The 8 T cell receptor beta chains below all came from one sample that was sequenced in a study of cytomegalovirus exposure and HLA in healthy donors. Sequencing used immunoSEQ multiplex PCR; TCRdb keeps in-frame clones, though not all of them. The table records 50,000 or so clones, roughly 87% of them present only once. The specimen sequenced was PBMCs. Source of these receptors: a woman between 18 and 30 years old in good health and CMV-seropositive.

V usage is TRBV2 and J usage is TRBJ2-1; TRBD1 is a possible D gene (6 bases). The germline CDR1 and CDR2 sequences are SNHLY and FYNNEI. The V end lost 7 bases, the J end lost 7 bases, and 14 bases lay between the germline ends. The CDR3 is 13 amino acids. This chain's CDR3 is CASNPNRGNEQFF. The CDR3 nucleotides read TGTGCCAGCAACCCAAATAGGGGGAATGAGCAGTTCTTC.

This chain joins TRBV11-3 and TRBJ2-7; 10 bases line up with TRBD1. CDR3 length: 16 amino acids. Germline CDR1 is SGHNT and CDR2 is YENEEA. V lost 4 bases and J lost 4; bases outside the gene matches: 10. The CDR3 DNA is TGTGCCAGCAGCTCCCAACCGGGACAGGGGTGGTACGAGCAGTACTTC. Its translation: CASSSQPGQGWYEQYF.

V and J are TRBV6-1 and TRBJ2-7; no clear D gene. The CDR3 totals 11 residues. V lost 5 bases and J lost 5, with 7 bases in between. Germline V gene lookup returns CDR1 MNHNS and CDR2 SASEGT. The CDR3 spells CASSYTHEQYF. CDR3 DNA sequence: TGTGCCAGCAGTTACACCCACGAGCAGTACTTC.

The rearrangement links TRBV7-3 to TRBJ1-2; tentatively, D is TRBD1 (6 bases). The CDR3 is made up of 15 amino acids. Between the trimmed V and J ends, which lost 4 bases and 2 bases, there was a span of 14 bases. Germline values: CDR1 SGHTA, CDR2 FQGTGA. The CDR3 bases are TGTGCCAGCAGCTCAGGCGTGGGGGCAAACTATGGCTACACCTTC. The encoded protein is CASSSGVGANYGYTF.

The chain uses TRBV27 and TRBJ1-1, with unresolved D. Deletions cut 4 bases from V and 1 base from J, with 13 bases between. The germline V gene has CDR1 MNHEY and CDR2 SMNVEV (reference sequence). This CDR3 is 15 amino acids long. The CDR3: CASSSFNGRNTEAFF. The DNA for the CDR3 is TGTGCCAGCAGTTCATTCAACGGTCGGAACACTGAAGCTTTCTTT.

This clone showed up just once. In DNA, the CDR3 is TGCGCCAGCAGTAAAAGGGGCGACCGCTCTAATTCACCCCTCCACTTT. It specifies CASSKRGDRSNSPLHF. The rearrangement uses TRBV5-1 and TRBJ1-6; a weak D match, TRBD1 (5 bases). CDR1 SGHRS and CDR2 YFSETQ come from the germline V gene. The CDR3 is made up of 16 amino acids. Trimming stripped 5 bases from V and 6 bases from J, with 18 bases between. The full variable domain, its missing parts supplied by reference TRBV5-1 and TRBJ1-6, is KAGVTQTPRYLIKTRGQQVTLSCSPISGHRSVSWYQQTPGQGLQFLFEYFSETQRNKGNFPGRFSGRQFSNSRSEMNVSTLELGDSALYLCASSKRGDRSNSPLHFGNGTRLTVT.

This clone has only one observation. The chain carries TRBV9 and TRBJ1-3; 8 bases align to TRBD1. This CDR3 is built from 16 residues. With 4 bases clipped from V and 0 bases from J, the junction kept 6 bases outside the gene matches. Germline V lookup: CDR1 SGDLS, CDR2 YYNGEE. CDR3 amino acids: CASSPSGGSSGNTIYF. CDR3 bases: TGTGCCAGCAGCCCATCAGGGGGCAGCTCTGGAAACACCATATATTTT.

This chain uses TRBV30 with TRBJ1-3, with D maybe TRBD1 (5 bases). Germline V gene sequence: CDR1 GTSNPN, CDR2 SVGIG (reference sequence). The ends were cut back, 2 bases at V and 2 bases at J, with 13 bases in the middle. The CDR3 loop spans 15 amino acids. The CDR3 reads CAWSRDFEPGNTIYF. The CDR3, as DNA: TGTGCCTGGAGTCGGGACTTTGAACCTGGAAACACCATATATTTT. The variable domain in full, completed from reference TRBV30 and TRBJ1-3, reads SQTIHQWPATLVQPVGSPLSLECTVEGTSNPNLYWYRQAAGRGLQLLFYSVGIGQISSEVPQNLSASRPQDRQFILSSKKLLLSDSGFYLCAWSRDFEPGNTIYFGEGSWLTVV.